The 30 T cell receptor beta chains given below trace back to one sample, sequenced in a study of blood T cell repertoires in COVID-19. The data were produced by immunoSEQ multiplex PCR, yet TCRdb's version contains in-frame clones alone and is incomplete. The sample shows around 230,000 clones, around 80% of them seen only once. What was sequenced was PBMCs or T cells enriched from blood (not recorded which). Receptor source: a man aged 40-49 years who had recovered from COVID-19.

Only a few counts were recorded for this clone. The rearrangement uses TRBV11-2 and TRBJ2-7, with 8 bases fitting TRBD2. With V trimmed by 2 bases and J by 3 bases, 15 bases remained unmatched. This CDR3 region has 18 residues. CDR1 and CDR2 from the germline V gene are SGHAT and FQNNGV. The CDR3 nucleotides are TGTGCCAGCAGCTTATGGGAAGCGGGAGAAATAGAGATCTACGAGCAGTACTTC. This translates into CASSLWEAGEIEIYEQYF.

CDR3 coding DNA: TGTGCCTCCTGGACGAGGGCCCTCTCTGGAAACACCATATATTTT. This sequence encodes CASWTRALSGNTIYF. The chain couples TRBV30 to TRBJ1-3, with D uncertain. CDR3 length: 15 residues. The V gene lost 7 bases and the J gene lost 0 bases, with 16 bases spanning the gap. Germline-derived CDR1 and CDR2 are GTSNPN and SVGIG (reference sequence).

The chain links TRBV7-3 to TRBJ2-2, with TRBD1 identical over 9 bases. CDR3 length: 14 residues. The germline CDR1 and CDR2 sequences are SGHTA and FQGTGA. Trimming at V came to 6 bases and at J to 5 bases, leaving 4 bases not matched to a gene. The CDR3 reads CASRDRGGTGELFF. CDR3 DNA sequence: TGTGCCAGCAGGGACAGGGGTGGAACCGGGGAGCTGTTTTTT.

This sequence joins TRBV28 and TRBJ1-1, with D tentatively TRBD1 (5 bases). V lost 7 bases to trimming and J lost 2 bases, with 20 bases between them. The germline gives CDR1 MDHEN, CDR2 SYDVKM. The CDR3 loop spans 16 amino acids. The CDR3 region has the DNA TGTGCCAGCACCCCTCGGGGGGGGATCGGAAACACTGAAGCTTTCTTT. This translates into CASTPRGGIGNTEAFF. Together with reference TRBV28 and TRBJ1-1, the CDR3 gives the full variable domain: DVKVTQSSRYLVKRTGEKVFLECVQDMDHENMFWYRQDPGLGLRLIYFSYDVKMKEKGDIPEGYSVSREKKERFSLILESASTNQTSMYLCASTPRGGIGNTEAFFGQGTRLTVV.

The CDR3 here is CASSPAGGREQYF. CDR3 DNA sequence: TGTGCCAGCAGCCCCGCAGGGGGTCGGGAGCAGTACTTC. The chain uses TRBV11-3 and TRBJ2-7, with TRBD1 matching 7 bases. CDR1 and CDR2 (germline): SGHNT, YENEEA. V dropped 5 bases and J dropped 7; count of bases not matched to a gene: 8. The CDR3 runs to 13 residues.

This clone has at least ten counts. The chain has TRBV3-1 (or the pseudogene TRBV3-2) and TRBJ1-6; 11 positions agree with TRBD1. Per the germline V gene, CDR1 is LGHDT and CDR2 is YNNKEL (reference sequence). J was trimmed by 7 bases and V by 0 bases; bases with no gene match: 2. This CDR3 spans 16 amino acids. The CDR3 sequence is CASSQEDRGRNSPLHF. In DNA, the CDR3 is TGTGCCAGCAGCCAAGAGGACAGGGGGCGGAATTCACCCCTCCACTTT.

The rearrangement uses TRBV6-6 and TRBJ2-5; TRBD1 aligns across 8 bases. The germline CDR1 and CDR2 sequences are MNHNY and SVGAGI (reference sequence). CDR3 length: 14 amino acids. Germline trimming cut 6 bases from V and 2 bases from J; bases unmatched to any gene: 5. The CDR3 sequence: CASRATGGQETQYF. The CDR3 nucleotides read TGTGCCAGCAGAGCAACAGGGGGACAAGAGACCCAGTACTTC.

The chain couples TRBV28 to TRBJ1-2; 10 bases match TRBD1. Germline CDR1 is MDHEN and CDR2 is SYDVKM. This CDR3 region has 13 residues. The V segment lost 8 bases and the J segment 8 bases; nucleotides outside the gene matches: 8. As DNA, the CDR3 is TGTGCCAGCGTTCCGGGACAGGGGATCGGCTACACCTTC. Its translation: CASVPGQGIGYTF.

This clone was observed once. This chain uses TRBV4-1 with TRBJ1-5, with D unresolved. There are 15 residues in the CDR3. The germline V and J ends were trimmed by 4 bases and 3 bases, with 13 bases remaining between them. The germline gives CDR1 MGHRA, CDR2 YSYEKL. CDR3 DNA sequence: TGCGCCAGCAGCCCAGGAAGTCAGTTCAATCAGCCCCAGCATTTT. Its protein is CASSPGSQFNQPQHF.

The chain is built from TRBV4-3 and TRBJ2-3; 14 bases are a match to TRBD2. This CDR3 has 19 amino acids. CDR1 is LGHNA, CDR2 YSLEER, per germline. Trimming cost V 2 bases and J 0 bases; bases outside gene matches: 7. In DNA, the CDR3 is TGCGCCAGCAGCCAATCGTCCGGGACTAGCGGGAGAAGCACAGATACGCAGTATTTT. Translated: CASSQSSGTSGRSTDTQYF.

V and J are TRBV7-9 and TRBJ2-2; 7 nucleotides match TRBD2. Germline V gene data show CDR1 as SEHNR and CDR2 as FQNEAQ (reference sequence). J lost 0 bases, V lost 5 bases, and 3 bases had no gene match. The CDR3 has 15 amino acids. The CDR3 bases are TGTGCCAGCAGCCTGGGACTATCGAACACCGGGGAGCTGTTTTTT. Protein: CASSLGLSNTGELFF.

V and J are TRBV21-1 and TRBJ2-1; TRBD2 was called by the table and not checked on the DNA. TRBV21-1 is assigned pseudogene status. The CDR3 sequence is 16 residues long. The CDR3 region has the DNA TGTGCCAGCAGCACTAGACTAGCGGGGAGATACAATGAGCAGTTCTTC. Translation: CASSTRLAGRYNEQFF.

This rearrangement joins TRBV7-6 to TRBJ2-5; D is unresolved. Trimming removed 5 bases at V and 1 base at J, with 8 bases between. Germline CDR1 is SGHVS and CDR2 is FNYEAQ. The CDR3 extends over 13 amino acids. The CDR3 protein is CASSQARQETQYF. In nucleotides, the CDR3 is TGTGCCAGCAGCCAGGCGCGCCAAGAGACCCAGTACTTC.

The CDR3 DNA follows: TGTGCCACCCAAGCGGGAGGGCCGGGGACCCAGTACTTC. Encoded protein: CATQAGGPGTQYF. The chain links TRBV24-1 to TRBJ2-5; TRBD2 matches 10 bases. Germline-derived CDR1 and CDR2 are KGHDR and SFDVKD. CDR3 length: 13 residues. The V gene end was trimmed by 9 bases and the J gene end by 7 bases; junction bases not matched to a gene: 7.

This clone was picked up a small number of times. The chain combines TRBV6-4 with TRBJ1-3; D possibly corresponds to TRBD1 (5 bases). Between the trimmed V and J ends, which lost 4 bases and 0 bases, there was a span of 16 bases. This CDR3 has 17 residues. The germline V gene has CDR1 MRHNA and CDR2 SNTAGT. CDR3 DNA: TGTGCCAGCAGTGGGTTTTCCACACAGGTCTCTGGAAACACCATATATTTT. Translating it yields CASSGFSTQVSGNTIYF.

The table lists this clone with a few counts. As DNA, the CDR3 is TGTGCCTGGAGTAAGGACAGGGGACGCTATGGCTACACCTTC. The encoded protein is CAWSKDRGRYGYTF. The rearrangement joins TRBV30 to TRBJ1-2; 9 bases align to TRBD1. V gave up 2 bases and J gave up 4 bases; unmatched junction bases: 5. There are 14 residues in the CDR3. Germline CDR1 and CDR2: GTSNPN and SVGIG (reference sequence).

V and J are TRBV10-1 and TRBJ1-1, with D possibly TRBD1 on 5 matching bases. This CDR3 comprises 13 residues. V shed 7 bases and J shed 4 bases, with 13 bases lying between them. Germline CDR1 reads WNHNN; CDR2 reads SYGVQD (reference sequence). The CDR3 here is CASTQGLGTEAFF. The CDR3, as DNA: TGCGCCAGCACCCAGGGTTTGGGCACTGAAGCTTTCTTT.

The chain combines TRBV5-1 with TRBJ2-3, with D possibly TRBD2 on 6 matching bases. The V and J ends lost 3 bases and 6 bases respectively, with 17 bases between them. This CDR3 region has 15 residues. Per the germline V gene, CDR1 is SGHRS and CDR2 is YFSETQ. CDR3 sequence reads: CASSSGPGGGDTQYF. The CDR3 nucleotides read TGCGCCAGCAGCTCGGGACCGGGCGGAGGGGATACGCAGTATTTT.

The chain joins TRBV19 to TRBJ2-7; 8 bases agree with TRBD1. Germline V gene data show CDR1 as LNHDA and CDR2 as SQIVND (reference sequence). V shed 5 bases, J shed 6 bases, and the junction held 6 bases outside the gene matches. The CDR3 runs to 13 residues. The CDR3 loop reads CASSQVQGVEQYF. The CDR3 DNA sequence: TGTGCCAGTAGTCAGGTACAGGGGGTCGAGCAGTACTTC.

In this sample, this clone turned up a few times. The CDR3 region is CASSNPGQGLFGYTF. DNA for the CDR3: TGTGCCAGCAGTAATCCGGGACAGGGGTTGTTCGGCTACACCTTC. The chain employs TRBV28 and TRBJ1-2, with 10 positions matching TRBD1. After removal of 5 bases from V and 8 bases from J, the junction contained 11 bases not matched to a gene. Per the germline V gene, CDR1 is MDHEN and CDR2 is SYDVKM. There are 15 residues in the CDR3.

Turning to this clone: At one end the junction does not follow the germline gene, possibly because of a read error. V gene TRBV7-2 combines with J gene TRBJ1-2; 8 positions match TRBD1. Germline V gene lookup returns CDR1 SGHTA and CDR2 FQGNSA. This CDR3 is 13 amino acids long. The DNA of the CDR3 is TGTGCCAGCAGCTCGCCGGGACAGGCCCCTACTTACTTC. Translated: CASSSPGQAPTYF.

CDR3 sequence reads: CAISGQEYQPQHF. CDR3 nucleotides: TGTGCCATCAGTGGACAGGAGTATCAGCCCCAGCATTTT. The chain recombines TRBV10-3 with TRBJ1-5, with D tentatively TRBD1 (6 bases). V lost 4 bases and J lost 5, with 9 bases in between. Germline V gene sequence: CDR1 ENHRY, CDR2 SYGVKD. CDR3 length: 13 residues.

The rearrangement links TRBV12-3 or TRBV12-4 to TRBJ1-1; tentative D call: TRBD1 (5 bases). The CDR3 covers 13 residues. With 7 bases removed from V and 4 bases from J, the gap between germline ends came to 13 bases. The CDR3 here is CASNPTGGTEAFF. DNA for the CDR3: TGTGCCAGCAACCCGACGGGGGGCACTGAAGCTTTCTTT.

The J gene is TRBJ1-3, the V gene TRBV28; possible D gene TRBD1, 5 bases. Germline CDR1 and CDR2: MDHEN and SYDVKM. This CDR3 is built from 16 residues. Trimming removed 11 bases from V and 2 bases from J, with 22 bases in between. The CDR3 coding sequence is TGTGCCTCGCAGGGTGAGAAGATATTTACTGGAAACACCATATATTTT. This translates into CASQGEKIFTGNTIYF. Full variable domain (rest looked up from reference TRBV28 and TRBJ1-3): DVKVTQSSRYLVKRTGEKVFLECVQDMDHENMFWYRQDPGLGLRLIYFSYDVKMKEKGDIPEGYSVSREKKERFSLILESASTNQTSMYLCASQGEKIFTGNTIYFGEGSWLTVV.

This clone appeared once. V gene TRBV5-1 combines with J gene TRBJ2-1, with 7 positions matching TRBD2. With V trimmed by 0 bases and J by 0 bases, 6 bases remained unmatched. Germline CDR1 is SGHRS and CDR2 is YFSETQ. This CDR3 has 17 residues. The CDR3 DNA reads TGCGCCAGCAGCTTGGGGAGCGGGGCGAGCTCCTACAATGAGCAGTTCTTC. It codes for CASSLGSGASSYNEQFF. The variable domain in full, completed from reference TRBV5-1 and TRBJ2-1, reads KAGVTQTPRYLIKTRGQQVTLSCSPISGHRSVSWYQQTPGQGLQFLFEYFSETQRNKGNFPGRFSGRQFSNSRSEMNVSTLELGDSALYLCASSLGSGASSYNEQFFGPGTRLTVL.

This chain uses TRBV5-1 with TRBJ1-3; 9 bases line up with TRBD1. This CDR3 spans 15 amino acids. V lost 3 bases, J lost 3 bases, and 4 bases stayed unmatched. Germline values: CDR1 SGHRS, CDR2 YFSETQ. The CDR3 nucleotides read TGCGCCAGCAGCTCGGGACAGGGAAATGGAAACACCATATATTTT. This gives the protein CASSSGQGNGNTIYF.

The rearrangement joins TRBV19 to TRBJ1-2, with D unclear. CDR1 LNHDA and CDR2 SQIVND come from the germline V gene (reference sequence). There are 15 residues in the CDR3. Trimming pared 7 bases from V and 7 bases from J, leaving 22 bases between. Here the CDR3 reads CASTARGPTRGGYTF. DNA of the CDR3: TGTGCCAGTACCGCGAGAGGACCCACTCGGGGTGGCTACACCTTC.

This clone was recorded once. This chain's CDR3 is CAWNPNGRVGNEQFF. CDR3 coding DNA: TGTGCCTGGAACCCCAACGGGAGGGTCGGCAATGAGCAGTTCTTC. The V call is TRBV30, the J call TRBJ2-1; 8 bases match TRBD2. The CDR3 length is 15 residues. V was pared by 4 bases and J by 6 bases, with 11 bases of the junction left unmatched. The germline V gene encodes CDR1 GTSNPN and CDR2 SVGIG (reference sequence).

The chain carries TRBV11-2 and TRBJ1-6; possibly TRBD1 for D (6 bases). This CDR3 has 17 amino acids. Trimming took off 8 bases at V and 3 bases at J, with 20 bases between the two ends. Germline V gene sequence: CDR1 SGHAT, CDR2 FQNNGV. CDR3 coding DNA: TGTGCCAGCTTTCCGGGGGGCAGGGGAAACTATAATTCACCCCTCCACTTT. This encodes CASFPGGRGNYNSPLHF.

The chain recombines TRBV12-2 with TRBJ1-1. TRBV12-2 is reported as a pseudogene. This CDR3 comprises 13 residues. CDR3 sequence reads: CASRLEEGTEAFF. The CDR3 DNA is TGTGCAAGTCGCTTAGAGGAGGGCACTGAAGCTTTCTTT.